A single TCR beta chain is shown here with its context. Antigen unknown. The V and J ends lost 4 bases and 2 bases, in that order; junction bases with no gene match: 5. The CDR3 sequence is 15 residues long. The germline gives CDR1 SGHAT, CDR2 FQNNGV. Each donor was healthy, and each was a bone marrow donor. The data are from a study of cytomegalovirus exposure and HLA in healthy donors. Whole-study results and caveats: Most TCRs appeared rarely, but some public TCRs recurred in many donors.

Primers included in the PCR were 60 Vbeta and 13 Jbeta primers. Some clones are missing from TCRdb's copy, which holds only in-frame ones; the method was immunoSEQ multiplex PCR. This sample has about 160,000 clones, with roughly 80% found just once. The genes are TRBV11-2 and TRBJ1-2; 9 nucleotides agree with TRBD1. What was sequenced was PBMCs. The TCR comes from a woman aged 30 to 39 in good health and CMV-seropositive. The CDR3 loop is CASSSRQGGNYGYTF. DNA of the CDR3: TGTGCCAGCAGCTCCCGACAGGGGGGAAACTATGGCTACACCTTC. The full variable domain, rest sourced from reference TRBV11-2 and TRBJ1-2, is EAGVAQSPRYKIIEKRQSVAFWCNPISGHATLYWYQQILGQGPKLLIQFQNNGVVDDSQLPKDRFSAERLKGVDSTLKIQPAKLEDSAVYLCASSSRQGGNYGYTFGSGTRLTVV.